The T cell receptor beta chain described here comes from a study of cytomegalovirus exposure and HLA in healthy donors. Both 60 Vbeta primers and 13 Jbeta primers went into the PCR. Sequencing was performed with immunoSEQ multiplex PCR; in TCRdb, only in-frame clones are kept and a portion is missing. Of around 150,000 clones listed, around 74% are singletons. V was pared by 0 bases and J by 4 bases, with 12 bases between. This CDR3 region has 15 residues. Germline loops: CDR1 MNHEY, CDR2 SVGAGI. The specimen was PBMCs. This sequence joins TRBV6-5 and TRBJ1-1; no clear D. The receptor was isolated from a female donor in good health and CMV-seronegative. CDR3 bases: TGTGCCAGCAGTTACTCGCGGGCCTTGGGCACTGAAGCTTTCTTT. Amino acids: CASSYSRALGTEAFF.